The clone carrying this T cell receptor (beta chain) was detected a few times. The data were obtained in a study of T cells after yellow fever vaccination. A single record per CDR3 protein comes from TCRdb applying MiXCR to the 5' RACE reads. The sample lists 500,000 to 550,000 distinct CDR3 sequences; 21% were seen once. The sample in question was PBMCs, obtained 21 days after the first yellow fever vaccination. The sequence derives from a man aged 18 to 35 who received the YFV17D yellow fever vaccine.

CDR3 DNA sequence: TGTGCCAGCTCCCAGGCCGCAAACTCTGGAAACACCATATATTTT. Residues: CASSQAANSGNTIYF. The J gene is TRBJ1-3, the V gene TRBV6-1; no reliable D call. V lost 8 bases, J lost 0 bases, and 14 bases lay in between. The CDR3 is 15 residues long. Per germline, CDR1 MNHNS and CDR2 SASEGT.